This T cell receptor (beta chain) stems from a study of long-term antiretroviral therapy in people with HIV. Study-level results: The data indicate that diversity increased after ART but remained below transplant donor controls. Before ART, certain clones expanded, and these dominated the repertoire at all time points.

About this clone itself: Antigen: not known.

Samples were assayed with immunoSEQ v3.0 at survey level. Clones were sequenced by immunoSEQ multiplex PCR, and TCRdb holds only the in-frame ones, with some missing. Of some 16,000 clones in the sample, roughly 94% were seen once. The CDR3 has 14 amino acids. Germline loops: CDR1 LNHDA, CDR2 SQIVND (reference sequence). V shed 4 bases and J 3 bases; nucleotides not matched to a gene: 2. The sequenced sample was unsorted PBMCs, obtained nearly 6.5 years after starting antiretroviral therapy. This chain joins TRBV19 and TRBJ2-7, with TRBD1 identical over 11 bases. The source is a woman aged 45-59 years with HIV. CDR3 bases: TGTGCCAGTAGTAAGGGACAGGGGGGCTACGAGCAGTACTTC. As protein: CASSKGQGGYEQYF.